These 2 T cell receptor beta chains share one sample of origin, sequenced in a study of kidney transplant recipient with SARS-CoV-2 infection. TCRdb used MiXCR to reprocess the reads, holding one entry per CDR3 protein. The table lists about 250,000 distinct CDR3 sequences, 29% of them singletons. The sample consisted of a blood sample, taken at baseline and around day 110 from a kidney transplant recipient. The receptors originated from a male patient between 25 and 39 years old who had COVID-19 and was a kidney transplant recipient. Some of the T cells might come from the graft donor.

The sample holds many counts of this clonotype. The chain recombines TRBV28 with TRBJ2-2; 8 bases agree with TRBD1. Germline assignment: CDR1 MDHEN and CDR2 SYDVKM. V lost 5 bases and J lost 5; bases outside the gene matches: 13. The CDR3 extends over 17 amino acids. The CDR3 reads CASSEQGASLLTGELFF. The CDR3 nucleotides are TGTGCCAGCAGTGAGCAGGGGGCCTCCCTCCTTACCGGGGAGCTGTTTTTT. Drawing the rest from reference TRBV28 and TRBJ2-2, the complete variable domain is DVKVTQSSRYLVKRTGEKVFLECVQDMDHENMFWYRQDPGLGLRLIYFSYDVKMKEKGDIPEGYSVSREKKERFSLILESASTNQTSMYLCASSEQGASLLTGELFFGEGSRLTVL.

The chain links TRBV2 to TRBJ2-1; perhaps TRBD1 as D (6 bases). The CDR3 is 15 residues long. V gave up 1 base and J gave up 6 bases, with 13 bases separating them. Germline V gene data show CDR1 as SNHLY and CDR2 as FYNNEI. The CDR3 loop reads CASSEDGGYSNEQFF. The CDR3, as DNA: TGTGCCAGCAGTGAAGATGGGGGCTATAGCAATGAGCAGTTCTTC.